This T cell receptor beta chain was recorded in a study of control samples from healthy donors and cancer patients. Data came from immunoSEQ multiplex PCR; TCRdb stores just in-frame clones and leaves some out. The sample lists roughly 150,000 clones; nearly 95% were seen once. The CDR3 sequence is 15 residues long. Germline V gene data show CDR1 as WNHNN and CDR2 as SYGVQD (reference sequence). Unmatched junction bases numbered 10, after V lost 4 bases and J lost 4 bases. Input material: blood. The chain employs TRBV10-1 and TRBJ2-7; 7 nucleotides line up with TRBD1. The origin of this receptor is a man aged 50 to 60 in good health. The CDR3 loop is CASSGGTARRYEQYF. CDR3 sequence (DNA): TGCGCCAGCAGTGGGGGGACAGCGAGACGATACGAGCAGTACTTC.